These 22 T cell receptor beta chains were all obtained from the same sample, sequenced in a study of cytomegalovirus exposure and HLA in healthy donors. Primers for the PCR totalled 60 Vbeta and 13 Jbeta. This table comes from immunoSEQ multiplex PCR, and its TCRdb copy is limited to in-frame clones, with some not included. The sample has about 140,000 clones; about four fifths are singletons. The sample taken for sequencing was PBMCs. The receptors come from a man aged 25-45 years in good health and CMV-seronegative.

Only a few counts were recorded for this clone. The V call is TRBV7-8, the J call TRBJ2-7, with a tentative D call TRBD1 (6 bases). The germline V gene has CDR1 SGHVS and CDR2 FQNEAQ. The CDR3 sequence is 14 residues long. V gave up 10 bases and J gave up 5 bases, with 21 bases separating them. The CDR3 sequence is CAISPDRFVDEQYF. For the CDR3, the DNA is TGTGCCATCTCCCCTGACAGGTTCGTAGACGAGCAGTACTTC.

The rearrangement joins TRBV15 to TRBJ1-5, with D possibly TRBD1 on 6 matching bases. The V end lost 3 bases, the J end lost 2 bases, and 17 bases lay between the germline ends. This CDR3 has 17 residues. Germline assignment: CDR1 LNHNV and CDR2 YYDKDF (reference sequence). CDR3 protein: CATSRGNRAAGNQPQHF. As DNA, the CDR3 is TGTGCCACCAGCAGGGGAAACAGGGCCGCGGGCAATCAGCCCCAGCATTTT.

The chain uses TRBV5-1 and TRBJ2-3, with D unclear. Germline V CDR1 and CDR2: SGHRS, YFSETQ. The CDR3 has 15 residues. V lost 1 base to trimming and J lost 1 base, with 10 bases between them. The CDR3 bases are TGCGCCAGCAGCTTGCCCGGTGTCGGCACAGATACGCAGTATTTT. It encodes CASSLPGVGTDTQYF. Combining the CDR3 with reference TRBV5-1 and TRBJ2-3 gives the whole variable domain KAGVTQTPRYLIKTRGQQVTLSCSPISGHRSVSWYQQTPGQGLQFLFEYFSETQRNKGNFPGRFSGRQFSNSRSEMNVSTLELGDSALYLCASSLPGVGTDTQYFGPGTRLTVL.

With regard to this clone: The DNA is left out, because the CDR3 cannot be placed on it with certainty; the CDR3 is given as TCRdb lists it. The chain uses TRBV28 and TRBJ1-2; the table's D gene call, TRBD1, was not cross checked with the DNA. The V gene's germline CDR1 is MDHEN and CDR2 SYDVKM. The CDR3 region is 14 residues in length, termini included. The CDR3 reads CASSIWQWNYGYTF.

The chain couples TRBV25-1 to TRBJ2-5; D gene ambiguous. The assigned J gene may be wrong: the sequence end matches TRBJ2-7 better. Germline V gene lookup returns CDR1 MGHDK and CDR2 SYGVNS. The CDR3 is made up of 12 amino acids. CDR3 protein: CASSGFDYEQYF. The CDR3 DNA follows: TGTGCCAGCAGTGGGTTCGACTACGAGCAGTACTTC.

CDR3 bases: TGTGCCAGCAGTTTATTATCCCCTGAAGCTTTCTTT. The encoded protein is CASSLLSPEAFF. The chain carries TRBV28 and TRBJ1-1; D is uncertain. V was pared by 1 base and J by 6 bases, with 6 bases between. Per the germline V gene, CDR1 is MDHEN and CDR2 is SYDVKM. The CDR3 contains 12 residues.

The rearrangement joins TRBV5-1 to TRBJ2-1; 7 bases agree with TRBD2. From germline, CDR1 is SGHRS and CDR2 YFSETQ. The CDR3 contains 14 residues. J lost 5 bases, V lost 3 bases, and 5 bases had no gene match. The CDR3 DNA sequence: TGCGCCAGCAGCTCTAGCGGACCACACAATGAGCAGTTCTTC. Amino acid sequence: CASSSSGPHNEQFF.

The chain is built from TRBV2 and TRBJ1-4; the D is unclear. The V end was cut by 5 bases, the J end by 0 bases, with 7 bases between. Germline values: CDR1 SNHLY, CDR2 FYNNEI. This CDR3 region has 14 residues. The DNA for the CDR3 is TGTGCCAGCAGTCTGGAGGCAACTAATGAAAAACTGTTTTTT. Its protein is CASSLEATNEKLFF. The full variable domain, completed using reference TRBV2 and TRBJ1-4, is EPEVTQTPSHQVTQMGQEVILRCVPISNHLYFYWYRQILGQKVEFLVSFYNNEISEKSEIFDDQFSVERPDGSNFTLKIRSTKLEDSAMYFCASSLEATNEKLFFGSGTQLSVL.

The rearrangement joins TRBV6-5 to TRBJ2-7, with D unresolved. Trimming stripped 8 bases from V and 3 bases from J, with 8 bases between. The CDR3 totals 11 residues. Looked up from germline, CDR1 is MNHEY and CDR2 is SVGAGI. CDR3 nucleotides: TGTGCCAGCGGCCCCCGCTACGAGCAGTACTTC. Its protein product is CASGPRYEQYF.

This chain joins TRBV12-5 and TRBJ2-3; 10 nucleotides line up with TRBD2. The CDR3 consists of 17 residues. J gave up 3 bases and V 2 bases, and 8 bases lay outside the gene matches. Germline V gene lookup returns CDR1 LGHNT and CDR2 FRNRAP. CDR3 protein: CASGLQVAGGRTDTQYF. In DNA form, the CDR3 reads TGTGCTAGTGGTTTGCAGGTAGCGGGAGGTAGGACAGATACGCAGTATTTT.

The gene calls are TRBV10-3 and TRBJ2-2; 11 nucleotides line up with TRBD2. Losses at the gene ends were 6 bases for V and 8 bases for J; bases not matched to a gene: 17. The CDR3 is made up of 18 amino acids. Germline lookup yields CDR1 ENHRY and CDR2 SYGVKD. CDR3 in amino acids: CAIRTGDLTSGRTGELFF. CDR3 sequence (DNA): TGTGCCATCAGGACAGGCGATCTTACTAGCGGGAGAACTGGGGAGCTGTTTTTT.

The V and J genes are TRBV7-2 and TRBJ1-2; possible D gene TRBD1, 5 bases. The CDR3 totals 12 residues. Germline V gives CDR1 SGHTA, CDR2 FQGNSA. V was shortened by 3 bases and J by 8 bases, with 10 bases between the two germline ends. The CDR3: CASSFRGAGYTF. The CDR3 DNA reads as TGTGCCAGCAGCTTTCGTGGGGCCGGCTACACCTTC.

The rearrangement joins TRBV29-1 to TRBJ2-7; tentative D call: TRBD1 (6 bases). CDR1 and CDR2 from the germline V gene are SQVTM and ANQGSEA. Deletions cut 6 bases from V and 4 bases from J, with 16 bases between. The CDR3 covers 13 residues. The CDR3 protein is CSVALEGGYEQYF. The CDR3 bases are TGCAGCGTGGCTCTGGAAGGGGGTTACGAGCAGTACTTC.

The chain links TRBV19 to TRBJ1-1, with a possible D match to TRBD1 (5 bases). The CDR3 totals 14 residues. Germline V gene sequence: CDR1 LNHDA, CDR2 SQIVND (reference sequence). Trimming left V 5 bases short and J 6 bases short, with 16 bases between. DNA for the CDR3: TGTGCCAGTAGTCACACGGGAGGGGCCCCTGAAGCTTTCTTT. This codes for CASSHTGGAPEAFF.

This sequence joins TRBV5-4 and TRBJ1-1; TRBD1 agrees at 7 bases. In germline, CDR1 is SGHNT, CDR2 YYREEE (reference sequence). The CDR3 extends over 13 amino acids. Trimming removed 2 bases from V and 6 bases from J; junction bases left unmatched: 4. CDR3 sequence: CASSFRGPAEAFF. Here the CDR3 DNA reads TGTGCCAGCAGCTTTAGGGGGCCGGCTGAAGCTTTCTTT.

This clone was seen a single time. The chain is built from TRBV6-1 and TRBJ1-2; D gene uncertain. This CDR3 contains 13 residues. V dropped 2 bases and J dropped 7 bases, with 11 bases sitting between them. Germline CDR1 and CDR2: MNHNS and SASEGT. The CDR3 region has the DNA TGTGCCAGCAGTGAACTGGAGGGCGGTGGCTACACCTTC. Translated: CASSELEGGGYTF.

The chain's CDR3 is CASSPPGLAGGSYNEQFF. CDR3 DNA sequence: TGTGCCAGCAGTCCACCGGGACTAGCGGGAGGGTCCTACAATGAGCAGTTCTTC. The chain combines TRBV27 with TRBJ2-1, with TRBD2 matching 16 bases. Germline CDR1 and CDR2: MNHEY and SMNVEV (reference sequence). The CDR3 covers 18 residues. V shed 5 bases and J 1 base; nucleotides not matched to a gene: 5.

The chain couples TRBV6-5 to TRBJ2-5; weak D call: TRBD2 (5 bases). The V gene lost 6 bases and the J gene lost 4 bases, with 12 bases spanning the gap. The CDR3 is made up of 13 amino acids. Germline loops: CDR1 MNHEY, CDR2 SVGAGI. CDR3 residues: CASRFGSTETQYF. In nucleotides, the CDR3 is TGTGCCAGCAGGTTTGGGAGTACAGAGACCCAGTACTTC.

The chain couples TRBV28 to TRBJ1-2; D ambiguous. The germline V gene encodes CDR1 MDHEN and CDR2 SYDVKM. V was clipped by 5 bases and J by 3 bases, with 13 bases between them. CDR3 size: 14 residues. CDR3 nucleotide sequence: TGTGCCAGCAGTCCCTGGACTCCGTACTATGGCTACACCTTC. Its translation: CASSPWTPYYGYTF.

The chain links TRBV4-1 to TRBJ2-7; no firm D call. Germline CDR1 is MGHRA and CDR2 is YSYEKL. V was pared by 0 bases and J by 3 bases, with 12 bases between. The CDR3 has 15 amino acids. The CDR3 protein is CASSQDRGSVYEQYF. The CDR3 region has the DNA TGCGCCAGCAGCCAAGATCGAGGCAGTGTCTACGAGCAGTACTTC.

There are a few counts of this clone. The rearrangement joins TRBV14 to TRBJ1-4; D is ambiguous. This CDR3 is 15 amino acids long. Trimming pared 1 base from V and 7 bases from J, leaving 13 bases between. Germline assignment: CDR1 SGHDN and CDR2 FVKESK. DNA of the CDR3: TGTGCCAGCAGCCAAGTCGGGGTAGGCGGTGAAAAACTGTTTTTT. Its protein is CASSQVGVGGEKLFF.

This chain uses TRBV6-5 with TRBJ2-7; 12 bases fit TRBD2. With 2 bases clipped from V and 3 bases from J, the junction kept 5 bases outside the gene matches. Germline loops: CDR1 MNHEY, CDR2 SVGAGI. This CDR3 spans 16 amino acids. CDR3 loop: CASSYKGLAGLYEQYF. The CDR3 coding sequence is TGTGCCAGCAGTTACAAAGGACTAGCGGGGCTCTACGAGCAGTACTTC.